Sequencing of this T cell receptor beta chain was carried out in a study of human T cells and chemical hapten exposure. Study outcomes and limitations: In comparison with controls, expanded TCRs gave rise to a significantly larger number of large CDR3 similarity clusters.

TCRdb itself ran the RACE reads through MiXCR, one entry per CDR3 protein. The sample carries 250,000 to 300,000 distinct CDR3 sequences, 7.5% to 9% recorded once. Germline V gene lookup returns CDR1 MDHEN and CDR2 SYDVKM. Trimming pared 9 bases from V and 1 base from J, leaving 18 bases between. The CDR3 is 15 residues long. This clonotype was seen more than once but under ten times. The antigen is not known. As for time point: pre-sensitization, week 0. The treatment: therapeutic diphenylcyclopropenone sensitization with weekly scalp DPC. Blood, whole and unfractionated, served as the source for total RNA extraction.

The gene calls are TRBV28 and TRBJ1-2; D not certain. This receptor was obtained from a man in his late teens or twenties with alopecia areata. Some clones in this sample may be carry-over from other donors' samples. The input for sequencing was whole blood, taken in connection with sensitization to the hapten diphenylcyclopropenone (DPC). The CDR3 protein is CASKPIGGNNYGYTF. The CDR3, as DNA: TGTGCCAGTAAACCCATAGGAGGGAATAACTATGGCTACACCTTC.